This T cell receptor (beta chain) comes out of a study of monozygotic twins with cystic fibrosis. Looking at the study overall: Roughly 3 micrograms of fragmented DNA underwent approximately 15 PCR cycles for library preparation.

Here immunoSEQ multiplex PCR was the method, and the copy in TCRdb shows in-frame clones only, minus some. This sample carries about 15,000 clones, nearly 99% of them seen once, and the ten largest clones take 0.41%. The CDR3 has 12 residues. Looked up from germline, CDR1 is SQVTM and CDR2 is ANQGSEA. Trimming cost V 5 bases and J 2 bases, with 9 bases left between them. Note on this clone: As yet, its antigen is unknown.

Broader study findings: Monozygotic CF twins shared more identical nucleotide clonotypes than unrelated patients. The repertoire was suggested to be naive-dominated, clonality median approximately 0.009. In 13 of 16 pairs, V gene usage was closest to the co-twin's.

The sequence was collected from a girl aged 2-15 years with cystic fibrosis. Sequenced input: blood. The chain uses TRBV29-1 and TRBJ1-2; D unresolved. The CDR3 coding sequence is TGCAGCGTTACTAGTGGGAACTATGGCTACACCTTC. Protein product: CSVTSGNYGYTF.